These 21 T cell receptor beta chains share one sample of origin, sequenced in a study of blood T cell repertoires in COVID-19. TCRdb's table, derived via immunoSEQ multiplex PCR, lists solely in-frame clones and lacks some. This table has roughly 190,000 clones, approximately 84% appearing once. The sequenced material came from PBMCs or T cells enriched from blood (not recorded which). These receptors originate from a woman in her 30s who had recovered from COVID-19.

The CDR3 DNA reads TGCGCCAGCAGTCCGGGGGGGGCGAGTACCTACGAGCAGTACTTC. It specifies CASSPGGASTYEQYF. The genes are TRBV5-1 and TRBJ2-7, with 8 positions matching TRBD2. Looked up from germline, CDR1 is SGHRS and CDR2 is YFSETQ. The CDR3 is made up of 15 amino acids. Trimming removed 5 bases from V and 2 bases from J; junction bases left unmatched: 9.

This clone was observed once. The chain recombines TRBV2 with TRBJ2-5, with D perhaps TRBD2 (5 bases). Deletions cut 6 bases from V and 2 bases from J, with 10 bases between. The germline gives CDR1 SNHLY, CDR2 FYNNEI. The CDR3 is 13 amino acids. The chain's CDR3 is CASRPAVQETQYF. DNA for the CDR3: TGTGCCAGCAGGCCAGCGGTTCAAGAGACCCAGTACTTC. Drawing the rest from reference TRBV2 and TRBJ2-5, the complete variable domain is EPEVTQTPSHQVTQMGQEVILRCVPISNHLYFYWYRQILGQKVEFLVSFYNNEISEKSEIFDDQFSVERPDGSNFTLKIRSTKLEDSAMYFCASRPAVQETQYFGPGTRLLVL.

The chain joins TRBV4-2 to TRBJ2-7; tentatively, D is TRBD2 (6 bases). The length of the CDR3 is 17 residues. The germline V and J ends were trimmed by 4 bases and 2 bases, with 21 bases remaining between them. Germline assignment: CDR1 LGHNA and CDR2 YNFKEQ. CDR3 loop: CASSLGSSSGSTYEQYF. CDR3 DNA: TGTGCCAGCAGCCTTGGGTCCAGTAGCGGATCAACCTACGAGCAGTACTTC.

The rearrangement uses TRBV6-5 and TRBJ2-2; D not resolved. CDR1 and CDR2 (germline): MNHEY, SVGAGI. This CDR3 region has 15 residues. V lost 2 bases, J lost 7 bases, and 14 bases lay in between. CDR3 loop: CASSYVPGENGELFF. The CDR3 DNA is TGTGCCAGCAGTTACGTCCCGGGTGAGAACGGGGAGCTGTTTTTT.

The chain carries TRBV6-5 and TRBJ1-2; 7 positions match TRBD1. Germline trimming cut 2 bases from V and 8 bases from J; bases unmatched to any gene: 14. From germline, CDR1 is MNHEY and CDR2 SVGAGI. The CDR3 is 16 amino acids. The CDR3 DNA sequence: TGTGCCAGCAGTTACAGACAGGGAATGGAATCGGGCGGCTACACCTTC. Translated: CASSYRQGMESGGYTF.

The rearrangement links TRBV28 to TRBJ2-2; weak D call: TRBD1 (5 bases). V lost 6 bases to trimming and J lost 5 bases, with 10 bases between them. This CDR3 comprises 13 residues. Germline V gives CDR1 MDHEN, CDR2 SYDVKM. The CDR3 loop is CASRQGVTGELFF. DNA for the CDR3: TGTGCCAGCAGGCAAGGGGTAACCGGGGAGCTGTTTTTT.

The V gene is TRBV28, the J gene TRBJ1-5, with 8 bases lining up with TRBD1. CDR3 length: 18 amino acids. Germline lookup yields CDR1 MDHEN and CDR2 SYDVKM. With V trimmed by 5 bases and J by 8 bases, 20 bases remained unmatched. The CDR3 nucleotides read TGTGCCAGCAGTACGACAGGGGCATCGAAGGGGGGGGCGGAGCCCCAGCATTTT. Encoded protein: CASSTTGASKGGAEPQHF.

The genes are TRBV9 and TRBJ2-3, with TRBD2 matching over 10 bases. Germline lookup yields CDR1 SGDLS and CDR2 YYNGEE. J was trimmed by 0 bases and V by 0 bases; bases with no gene match: 4. This CDR3 spans 17 amino acids. The CDR3 DNA reads TGTGCCAGCAGCGTAGGTGAGACTAGCGGGAGCACAGATACGCAGTATTTT. This encodes CASSVGETSGSTDTQYF.

This clone was recorded once. The chain recombines TRBV6-5 with TRBJ1-2; unclear D gene. Trimming removed 2 bases from V and 1 base from J, with 8 bases in between. The CDR3 loop spans 14 amino acids. Germline V CDR1 and CDR2: MNHEY, SVGAGI. CDR3 nucleotides: TGTGCCAGCAGTTACAGACTGGATAACTATGGCTACACCTTC. This codes for CASSYRLDNYGYTF.

This chain links TRBV18 with TRBJ2-5; D unresolved. Trimming stripped 0 bases from V and 5 bases from J, with 7 bases between. CDR1 is KGHSH and CDR2 is LQKENI in the germline V gene. The CDR3 runs 13 residues. CDR3 sequence: CASSPPGRETQYF. The CDR3 bases are TGTGCCAGCTCACCACCGGGCCGGGAGACCCAGTACTTC.

This clone occurred a few times. J is TRBJ1-6 and V is TRBV2; 8 bases match TRBD1. V dropped 8 bases and J dropped 5; count of bases not matched to a gene: 5. There are 14 residues in the CDR3. Looked up from germline, CDR1 is SNHLY and CDR2 is FYNNEI. CDR3 protein: CASRTGINNSPLHF. DNA for the CDR3: TGTGCCAGCCGGACAGGGATTAATAATTCACCCCTCCACTTT.

The chain carries TRBV5-1 and TRBJ1-1; 9 positions agree with TRBD1. CDR1 is SGHRS and CDR2 is YFSETQ in the germline V gene. The V segment lost 4 bases and the J segment 3 bases; nucleotides outside the gene matches: 4. The CDR3 has 14 residues. The CDR3 region has the DNA TGCGCCAGCAGCCCCGGACAGGGGTACACTGAAGCTTTCTTT. Translating gives CASSPGQGYTEAFF.

The chain recombines TRBV3-1 (or the pseudogene TRBV3-2) with TRBJ1-4, with D unresolved. Germline-derived CDR1 and CDR2 are LGHDT and YNNKEL (reference sequence). CDR3 size: 15 residues. Trimming removed 2 bases at V and 3 bases at J, with 10 bases between. The CDR3 DNA is TGTGCCAGCAGCCAATCGTATCCCCCTAATGAAAAACTGTTTTTT. This sequence encodes CASSQSYPPNEKLFF.

The chain uses TRBV3-1 (or the pseudogene TRBV3-2) and TRBJ2-7; D is unresolved. V dropped 4 bases and J dropped 5 bases, with 9 bases sitting between them. CDR1 is LGHDT, CDR2 YNNKEL, per germline (reference sequence). There are 12 residues in the CDR3. The CDR3 sequence is CASSLHGDEQYF. CDR3 coding DNA: TGTGCCAGCAGCCTCCACGGTGACGAGCAGTACTTC.

The gene calls are TRBV28 and TRBJ1-2; D gene unclear. This CDR3 is 14 amino acids long. Germline V lookup: CDR1 MDHEN, CDR2 SYDVKM. Trimming stripped 3 bases from V and 2 bases from J, with 10 bases between. The DNA for the CDR3 is TGTGCCAGCAGTTTGGACGGGAGAAACTATGGCTACACCTTC. Protein sequence: CASSLDGRNYGYTF.

A single count supports this clone. The V and J genes are TRBV7-9 and TRBJ1-1; a weak D match, TRBD1 (6 bases). V was clipped by 3 bases and J by 4 bases, with 9 bases between them. Germline V gives CDR1 SEHNR, CDR2 FQNEAQ (reference sequence). This CDR3 contains 13 residues. CDR3 sequence: CASSLDSPTEAFF. The CDR3 DNA reads as TGTGCCAGCAGCTTGGACAGCCCCACTGAAGCTTTCTTT.

This clone appeared once. The junction differs from germline at one of its ends, possibly a read error. The CDR3, as DNA: TGTGCTAGCAGCCCGAGCGCTAGCGTGACCACCGAGCAGTACTTC. Amino acids: CASSPSASVTTEQYF. The chain links TRBV7-7 to TRBJ2-7; D possibly corresponds to TRBD2 (6 bases). The CDR3 runs to 15 residues. Per germline, CDR1 SSHAT and CDR2 FNYEAQ (reference sequence). Drawing the rest from reference TRBV7-7 and TRBJ2-7, the complete variable domain is GAGVSQSPRYKVTKRGQDVTLRCDPISSHATLYWYQQALGQGPEFLTYFNYEAQPDKSGLPSDRFSAERPEGSISTLTIQRTEQRDSAMYRCASSPSASVTTEQYFGPGTRLTVT.

V and J are TRBV7-2 and TRBJ2-4, with 8 bases aligning to TRBD2. The germline gives CDR1 SGHTA, CDR2 FQGNSA. CDR3 length: 14 amino acids. Trimming took 3 bases from V and 10 from J; bases not matched to a gene: 8. This CDR3 is CASSFGGGLAIQYF. The CDR3 nucleotides are TGTGCCAGCAGCTTCGGCGGGGGGTTGGCTATTCAGTACTTC. Variable domain in full (rest from reference TRBV7-2 and TRBJ2-4): GAGVSQSPSNKVTEKGKDVELRCDPISGHTALYWYRQSLGQGLEFLIYFQGNSAPDKSGLPSDRFSAERTGGSVSTLTIQRTQQEDSAVYLCASSFGGGLAIQYFGAGTRLSVL.

The V gene is TRBV19, the J gene TRBJ2-2; D might be TRBD1 (6 bases). This CDR3 spans 15 amino acids. Germline V gene lookup returns CDR1 LNHDA and CDR2 SQIVND (reference sequence). V lost 6 bases and J 1 base, leaving 12 bases between the germline ends. The CDR3 here is CASRPGQKNTGELFF. The CDR3 DNA follows: TGTGCCAGTAGGCCGGGACAAAAGAACACCGGGGAGCTGTTTTTT. Full variable domain (outside the CDR3, taken from reference TRBV19 and TRBJ2-2): DGGITQSPKYLFRKEGQNVTLSCEQNLNHDAMYWYRQDPGQGLRLIYYSQIVNDFQKGDIAEGYSVSREKKESFPLTVTSAQKNPTAFYLCASRPGQKNTGELFFGEGSRLTVL.

The genes are TRBV4-1 and TRBJ2-1; 7 bases match TRBD2. CDR1 and CDR2 (germline): MGHRA, YSYEKL. The junction had 9 bases not matched to a gene; V was cut back by 4 bases and J by 0 bases. The CDR3 has 17 amino acids. DNA of the CDR3: TGCGCCAGCAGCCCTGGGGGAGGGCCAAGCTCCTACAATGAGCAGTTCTTC. Translated, it gives CASSPGGGPSSYNEQFF.

The chain links TRBV7-9 to TRBJ2-5; 11 bases agree with TRBD2. Germline V gives CDR1 SEHNR, CDR2 FQNEAQ (reference sequence). Losses at the gene ends were 5 bases for V and 5 bases for J; bases not matched to a gene: 7. The CDR3 spans 15 residues. The CDR3 DNA reads TGTGCCAGCAGCGCAACTAGCGGGAGCTATGAGACCCAGTACTTC. It yields the protein CASSATSGSYETQYF.